This TCR beta chain was identified during a study of T cell repertoires in cytomegalovirus infection. Looking at the study overall: Indications of both CMV infection and matching HLA type were provided by public TCR beta signatures.

MiXCR, run by TCRdb on the reads, gives a single entry per CDR3 protein. In the table there are some 920,000 distinct CDR3 sequences, less than 40% of which are singletons. The V and J ends lost 4 bases and 3 bases, in that order; junction bases with no gene match: 7. Germline CDR1 and CDR2: SGHVS and FQNEAQ. This CDR3 region has 15 residues. This clonotype was observed many times. The antigen remains undetermined. Here the sequenced sample was cultured CD8+ T cells from PBMCs, taken from culture after CMV antigen stimulation. J is TRBJ2-7 and V is TRBV7-8; 9 bases are a match to TRBD1. The clonotype comes from a human donor in good health (CMV status not recorded). Some clones in this sample may be carry-over from other donors' samples. CDR3 coding DNA: TGTGCCAGCAGCTCATCCGGGACAGGGAGCTACGAGCAGTACTTC. Protein: CASSSSGTGSYEQYF.